Sequencing of this T cell receptor beta chain was carried out in a study of cytomegalovirus exposure and HLA in healthy donors. The overall study: Within the Caucasian-associated ancestry cluster were roughly 82% of the roughly 400 genotyped donors. Findings and caveats of the study: Specific recognition of CMV antigens was confirmed in vitro for a few chains (all CMV-associated).

The donors (healthy individuals) were bone marrow donors. 60 Vbeta and 13 Jbeta primers were used in PCR. Method: immunoSEQ multiplex PCR; TCRdb's copy keeps in-frame clones and lacks some. The data show about 140,000 clones, with roughly 80% seen just once and around 4.3% held by the top ten. In regard to this clone: Its specificity is not known.

Trimming cost V 1 base and J 8 bases; bases outside gene matches: 10. The germline V gene has CDR1 LNHNV and CDR2 YYDKDF (reference sequence). The CDR3 length is 16 residues. The receptor was isolated from a man in his forties in good health and CMV-seronegative. The specimen was PBMCs. The rearrangement joins TRBV15 to TRBJ1-4; 7 positions agree with TRBD1. CDR3 nucleotide sequence: TGTGCCACCAGCAGAGGCCCGACAGGGAACTCAGAAAAACTGTTTTTT. This translates into CATSRGPTGNSEKLFF.